Following are 32 T cell receptor beta chains from one sample sequenced in a study of cytomegalovirus exposure and HLA in healthy donors. The PCR used 60 Vbeta and 13 Jbeta primers. The method was immunoSEQ multiplex PCR; TCRdb's version includes in-frame clones alone and lacks a portion of them. The specimen's table records 150,000 to 200,000 clones. The specimen was PBMCs. These receptors were taken from a man aged 25-45 years in good health and CMV-seronegative.

The chain combines TRBV27 with TRBJ2-1; 10 bases agree with TRBD2. The CDR3 covers 16 residues. The trim removed 5 bases at V and 6 bases at J, leaving 10 bases unmatched. Germline V CDR1 and CDR2: MNHEY, SMNVEV (reference sequence). CDR3 in amino acids: CASSEPRGLALNEQFF. The DNA for the CDR3 is TGTGCCAGCAGTGAACCAAGGGGACTAGCGCTCAATGAGCAGTTCTTC.

The V gene is TRBV9, the J gene TRBJ2-5; D possibly corresponds to TRBD2 (5 bases). Germline V gives CDR1 SGDLS, CDR2 YYNGEE. This CDR3 contains 14 residues. Trimming shortened V by 2 bases and J by 4 bases, and 12 bases separated the two germline ends. The CDR3 bases are TGTGCCAGCAGCGTCTTTTCTGGGAGAGAGACCCAGTACTTC. Its translation: CASSVFSGRETQYF.

The V call is TRBV4-2, the J call TRBJ2-2, with TRBD2 identical over 7 bases. Trimming removed 0 bases from V and 1 base from J; junction bases left unmatched: 5. CDR1 is LGHNA, CDR2 YNFKEQ, per germline. The length of the CDR3 is 17 residues. In DNA, the CDR3 is TGTGCCAGCAGCCAAGAAAGGGCGGGAGAGAACACCGGGGAGCTGTTTTTT. As protein: CASSQERAGENTGELFF.

The chain joins TRBV7-8 to TRBJ1-2, with a possible D match to TRBD1 (5 bases). Trimming took 5 bases from V and 10 from J, leaving 14 bases between them. The CDR3 runs 12 residues. Germline V gene sequence: CDR1 SGHVS, CDR2 FQNEAQ. CDR3 region: CASSRSQQVYTF. Written as DNA, the CDR3 is TGTGCCAGCAGCAGGTCTCAACAGGTCTACACCTTC.

In DNA, the CDR3 is TGCGCCAGCAGACCCGGGACAGGGGATGAAAAACTGTTTTTT. Its protein product is CASRPGTGDEKLFF. The V call is TRBV5-1, the J call TRBJ1-4; 10 positions agree with TRBD1. The germline V gene encodes CDR1 SGHRS and CDR2 YFSETQ. The length of the CDR3 is 14 residues. V dropped 5 bases and J dropped 6; count of bases not matched to a gene: 4.

The chain is built from TRBV18 and TRBJ1-1, with a weak D call TRBD1 (6 bases). The CDR3 runs to 14 residues. Looked up from germline, CDR1 is KGHSH and CDR2 is LQKENI. V was cut by 3 bases and J by 5 bases, with 13 bases left in between. CDR3 region: CASSPTEGVTEAFF. Here the CDR3 DNA reads TGTGCCAGCTCACCTACAGAGGGGGTTACTGAAGCTTTCTTT.

This rearrangement joins TRBV5-1 to TRBJ1-5, with unresolved D. The V gene lost 2 bases and the J gene lost 2 bases, with 11 bases spanning the gap. This CDR3 contains 15 residues. Germline assignment: CDR1 SGHRS and CDR2 YFSETQ. CDR3 coding DNA: TGCGCCAGCAGCTTAAGTCCGGCGGGCAATCAGCCCCAGCATTTT. This encodes CASSLSPAGNQPQHF.

The genes are TRBV7-2 and TRBJ2-1, with 8 bases aligning to TRBD2. The CDR3 is 14 amino acids. Germline loops: CDR1 SGHTA, CDR2 FQGNSA. V shed 5 bases and J 4 bases; nucleotides not matched to a gene: 4. DNA of the CDR3: TGTGCCAGCAGCCTCCGGGGGGGGTACAATGAGCAGTTCTTC. This codes for CASSLRGGYNEQFF. Complete variable domain (other parts from reference TRBV7-2 and TRBJ2-1): GAGVSQSPSNKVTEKGKDVELRCDPISGHTALYWYRQSLGQGLEFLIYFQGNSAPDKSGLPSDRFSAERTGGSVSTLTIQRTQQEDSAVYLCASSLRGGYNEQFFGPGTRLTVL.

Worth noting for this clone: The junction does not match germline at one end; this may be a read error. The chain couples TRBV4-2 to TRBJ2-3, with D perhaps matching TRBD2 (6 bases). CDR3 length equals 14 residues. CDR1 and CDR2 (germline): LGHNA, YNFKEQ. The CDR3 here is CASSQVTSRDTQYF. CDR3 sequence (DNA): TGTGCCAGCAGCCAAGTAACTAGCAGAGATACGCAGTATTTT.

V and J are TRBV20-1 and TRBJ1-2; D not resolved. CDR3 size: 10 residues. The V gene's germline CDR1 is DFQATT and CDR2 SNEGSKA (reference sequence). Deletions cut 6 bases from V and 8 bases from J, with 10 bases between. This CDR3 reads CSAPLRGYTF. The CDR3, as DNA: TGCAGTGCACCCTTGAGAGGCTACACCTTC.

This chain joins TRBV7-9 and TRBJ2-1; no definite D call. Trimming took 5 bases from V and 8 from J, leaving 7 bases between them. The germline gives CDR1 SEHNR, CDR2 FQNEAQ (reference sequence). The CDR3 sequence is 11 residues long. DNA for the CDR3: TGTGCCAGCAGCGCAGTCCATGAGCAGTTCTTC. Protein sequence: CASSAVHEQFF.

The chain carries TRBV7-9 and TRBJ2-2; no firm D call. V lost 9 bases, J lost 6 bases, and 8 bases lay in between. The CDR3 sequence is 11 residues long. The germline V gene has CDR1 SEHNR and CDR2 FQNEAQ (reference sequence). The CDR3 spells CARVRAGELFF. In nucleotides, the CDR3 is TGTGCCAGAGTTCGGGCCGGGGAGCTGTTTTTT.

The chain recombines TRBV7-8 with TRBJ2-1; TRBD1 aligns across 7 bases. Trimming cost V 5 bases and J 1 base; bases outside gene matches: 5. Per germline, CDR1 SGHVS and CDR2 FQNEAQ. CDR3 length equals 15 residues. CDR3 in DNA: TGTGCCAGCAGCCTCCCACAGGGGTCCTACAATGAGCAGTTCTTC. Protein sequence: CASSLPQGSYNEQFF.

The V gene is TRBV19, the J gene TRBJ2-5; 7 bases agree with TRBD1. The J call is doubtful: the DNA matches TRBJ2-7 better. This CDR3 region has 15 residues. The germline CDR1 and CDR2 sequences are LNHDA and SQIVND (reference sequence). The CDR3 DNA sequence: TGTGCCAGTAGTATGGGGACAGCCCTCTCCTACGAGCAGTACTTC. Translating gives CASSMGTALSYEQYF.

The chain uses TRBV6-5 and TRBJ2-1; 10 nucleotides agree with TRBD2. CDR1 and CDR2 from the germline V gene are MNHEY and SVGAGI. CDR3 length equals 15 residues. The V and J ends lost 0 bases and 10 bases, in that order; junction bases with no gene match: 6. The CDR3 loop is CASSYSSSGGGEQFF. In DNA, the CDR3 is TGTGCCAGCAGTTACTCTTCTAGCGGGGGTGGCGAGCAGTTCTTC.

Concerning this clone itself: A read error may account for a junction end that differs from germline. CDR3 protein: CASSAEETAFSGASVLTF. The DNA for the CDR3 is TGTGCCAGTAGTGCCGAGGAAACAGCCTTCTCTGGGGCCAGCGTCCTGACTTTC. The chain joins TRBV19 to TRBJ2-6; TRBD1 is a possible D gene (5 bases). This CDR3 has 18 residues. CDR1 and CDR2 (germline): LNHDA, SQIVND (reference sequence).

This chain links TRBV19 with TRBJ1-2, with a possible D match to TRBD1 (5 bases). The CDR3 is made up of 12 amino acids. The germline V and J ends were trimmed by 3 bases and 6 bases, with 8 bases remaining between them. In germline, CDR1 is LNHDA, CDR2 SQIVND (reference sequence). DNA for the CDR3: TGTGCCAGTAGTATGTGGGGCCATGGCTACACCTTC. Translation: CASSMWGHGYTF.

The CDR3 loop reads CASSEIALSSYEQYF. As DNA, the CDR3 is TGTGCCAGCAGTGAAATAGCGTTAAGCTCCTACGAGCAGTACTTC. This chain joins TRBV2 and TRBJ2-7, with D perhaps matching TRBD2 (5 bases). Germline values: CDR1 SNHLY, CDR2 FYNNEI. Trimming removed 2 bases from V and 0 bases from J, with 11 bases in between. The CDR3 runs 15 residues. Full variable domain (remainder filled in from reference TRBV2 and TRBJ2-7): EPEVTQTPSHQVTQMGQEVILRCVPISNHLYFYWYRQILGQKVEFLVSFYNNEISEKSEIFDDQFSVERPDGSNFTLKIRSTKLEDSAMYFCASSEIALSSYEQYFGPGTRLTVT.

As regards this clone: Other DNA sequences of this sample code for an identical CDR3. The chain uses TRBV20-1 and TRBJ2-7, with a possible D match to TRBD2 (5 bases). CDR3 length equals 11 residues. Between the trimmed V and J ends, which lost 3 bases and 4 bases, there was a span of 7 bases. Germline V gene lookup returns CDR1 DFQATT and CDR2 SNEGSKA (reference sequence). This CDR3 is CSASRGYEQYF. The CDR3 nucleotides are TGCAGTGCTAGTCGCGGGTACGAGCAGTACTTC.

The genes are TRBV9 and TRBJ1-2; D not certain. The germline CDR1 and CDR2 sequences are SGDLS and YYNGEE. This CDR3 comprises 13 residues. V lost 0 bases and J lost 3, with 6 bases in between. The CDR3 spells CASSVGTDYGYTF. In DNA, the CDR3 is TGTGCCAGCAGCGTAGGGACTGACTATGGCTACACCTTC.

This rearrangement joins TRBV11-1 to TRBJ2-5; D possibly corresponds to TRBD2 (6 bases). V lost 7 bases, J lost 4 bases, and 19 bases lay in between. The CDR3 runs 15 residues. The germline gives CDR1 SGHAT, CDR2 FQDESV (reference sequence). For the CDR3, the DNA is TGTGCCAGCAACGACCTCAGGGACTCTCTAGAGACCCAGTACTTC. Translating gives CASNDLRDSLETQYF.

This chain joins TRBV30 and TRBJ1-1; TRBD1 agrees at 7 bases. CDR1 is GTSNPN, CDR2 SVGIG, per germline (reference sequence). After removal of 0 bases from V and 1 base from J, the junction contained 5 bases not matched to a gene. The CDR3 consists of 15 residues. This CDR3 is CAWSVMDRRNTEAFF. CDR3 bases: TGTGCCTGGAGTGTAATGGACAGGAGGAACACTGAAGCTTTCTTT.

The genes are TRBV5-4 and TRBJ1-6, with 8 bases matching TRBD1. V trimming: 5 bases; J trimming: 6 bases; junction bases outside the gene matches: 7. This CDR3 has 15 amino acids. Germline loops: CDR1 SGHNT, CDR2 YYREEE (reference sequence). CDR3 coding DNA: TGTGCCAGCAGATCTGGACAGGGCCTTAATTCACCCCTCCACTTT. It translates to CASRSGQGLNSPLHF.

The chain uses TRBV9 and TRBJ2-1; D may be TRBD2 (6 bases). The germline gives CDR1 SGDLS, CDR2 YYNGEE. Trimming pared 0 bases from V and 0 bases from J, leaving 7 bases between. The CDR3 consists of 15 residues. The CDR3, as DNA: TGTGCCAGCAGCGTAGTCGGGAGCTCCTACAATGAGCAGTTCTTC. This gives the protein CASSVVGSSYNEQFF.

This rearrangement joins TRBV11-2 to TRBJ2-5; D unresolved. V lost 1 base, J lost 0 bases, and 3 bases lay in between. The CDR3 totals 13 residues. Germline CDR1 SGHAT, CDR2 FQNNGV. CDR3 nucleotide sequence: TGTGCCAGCAGCTTAGGGCACCAAGAGACCCAGTACTTC. It is translated as CASSLGHQETQYF.

The chain links TRBV30 to TRBJ1-2, with D perhaps matching TRBD1 (6 bases). Trimming took off 0 bases at V and 0 bases at J, with 14 bases between the two ends. CDR1 is GTSNPN and CDR2 is SVGIG in the germline V gene (reference sequence). The CDR3 covers 16 residues. DNA for the CDR3: TGTGCCTGGAGTGTGGGTTTGGACAGATCTAACTATGGCTACACCTTC. This sequence encodes CAWSVGLDRSNYGYTF.

The chain couples TRBV7-2 to TRBJ1-2, with a tentative D call TRBD1 (5 bases). V lost 7 bases, J lost 7 bases, and 16 bases lay in between. This CDR3 region has 13 residues. Per germline, CDR1 SGHTA and CDR2 FQGNSA. This chain's CDR3 is CASIISGVRGYTF. The CDR3 nucleotides read TGTGCCAGCATTATTTCGGGGGTCCGTGGCTACACCTTC.

V and J are TRBV11-2 and TRBJ2-1; the match to TRBD2 covers 15 bases. Germline V gives CDR1 SGHAT, CDR2 FQNNGV. The CDR3 runs to 17 residues. The ends lost 6 bases at V and 9 bases at J; junction bases unmatched: 12. CDR3 amino acids: CASREPGLAGGRTEQFF. CDR3 sequence (DNA): TGTGCCAGCAGGGAACCCGGACTAGCGGGAGGGCGGACTGAGCAGTTCTTC. Combining the CDR3 with reference TRBV11-2 and TRBJ2-1 gives the whole variable domain EAGVAQSPRYKIIEKRQSVAFWCNPISGHATLYWYQQILGQGPKLLIQFQNNGVVDDSQLPKDRFSAERLKGVDSTLKIQPAKLEDSAVYLCASREPGLAGGRTEQFFGPGTRLTVL.

The CDR3 is CASSFGLAGDEQYF. The CDR3 nucleotides are TGTGCCAGCAGCTTTGGACTAGCGGGAGACGAGCAGTACTTC. The genes are TRBV7-2 and TRBJ2-7; TRBD2 matches at 13 bases. The CDR3 spans 14 residues. CDR1 is SGHTA and CDR2 is FQGNSA in the germline V gene. J gave up 5 bases and V 3 bases, and 1 base lay outside the gene matches.

V and J are TRBV7-9 and TRBJ1-2; a weak D match, TRBD1 (6 bases). Germline V gene data show CDR1 as SEHNR and CDR2 as FQNEAQ (reference sequence). Trimming stripped 6 bases from V and 4 bases from J, with 12 bases between. There are 13 residues in the CDR3. CDR3 region: CASRSRDTYGYTF. The CDR3 DNA reads as TGTGCCAGCAGGTCCCGGGACACCTATGGCTACACCTTC.

The chain links TRBV4-2 to TRBJ1-5, with TRBD1 identical over 11 bases. CDR1 is LGHNA and CDR2 is YNFKEQ in the germline V gene. The CDR3 sequence is 17 residues long. V dropped 4 bases and J dropped 6; count of bases not matched to a gene: 11. CDR3 sequence (DNA): TGTGCCAGCAGCCGAGAGACCGGGACAGGGGGAATTCAGCCCCAGCATTTT. Translating gives CASSRETGTGGIQPQHF.

The chain has TRBV6-1 and TRBJ2-7; 7 bases align to TRBD1. With V trimmed by 6 bases and J by 3 bases, 5 bases remained unmatched. The CDR3 totals 13 residues. From germline, CDR1 is MNHNS and CDR2 SASEGT. This CDR3 is CASRATGFYEQYF. The CDR3 nucleotides are TGTGCCAGCAGGGCGACAGGGTTCTACGAGCAGTACTTC.